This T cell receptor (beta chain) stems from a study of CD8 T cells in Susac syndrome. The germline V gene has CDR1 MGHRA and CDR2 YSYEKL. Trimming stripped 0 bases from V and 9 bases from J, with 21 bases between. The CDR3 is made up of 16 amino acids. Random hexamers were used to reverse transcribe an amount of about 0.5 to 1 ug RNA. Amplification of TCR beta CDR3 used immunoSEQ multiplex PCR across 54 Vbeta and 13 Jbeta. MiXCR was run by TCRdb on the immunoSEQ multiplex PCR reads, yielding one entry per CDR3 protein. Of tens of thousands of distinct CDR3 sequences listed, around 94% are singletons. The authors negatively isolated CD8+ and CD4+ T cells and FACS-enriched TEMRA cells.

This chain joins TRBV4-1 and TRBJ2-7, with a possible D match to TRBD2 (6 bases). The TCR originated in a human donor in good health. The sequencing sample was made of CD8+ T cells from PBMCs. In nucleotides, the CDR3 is TGCGCCAGCAGCCAAGATTCACTAGCTTCCGCTGAGGTGCAGTACTTC. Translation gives CASSQDSLASAEVQYF.